The TCR beta chain under discussion was sequenced for a study of OX40 agonist ivuxolimab in advanced cancers. Looking at the study overall: Ivuxolimab was a fully human IgG2 agonistic monoclonal antibody targeting the costimulatory receptor OX40 (CD134). Intravenous ivuxolimab was administered to patients every 2 weeks at six dose levels: 0.01, 0.1, 0.3, 1.5, 3 and 10 mg/kg. Among the roughly 54 dose-escalation patients, around 19 had hepatocellular carcinoma, 15 or so melanoma, 9 renal cell carcinoma and 9 head and neck cancer. In the dose-escalation cohort, around four fifths of patients were male, and the mean age was approximately 60 years, with a range of roughly 23 to 85. Prior anti-PD-1, anti-PD-L1 or anti-CTLA-4 therapy was permitted, and 40% of dose-escalation patients had received checkpoint inhibitors. Partial responses occurred in three dose-escalation patients: two with cutaneous melanoma and one with hepatocellular carcinoma. The point of sequencing TCRbeta in the periphery was to test whether ivuxolimab changed TCR sequence diversity and drove clonal T-cell expansion. The paper describes the monotherapy dose-escalation part (N ≈ 49 patients) of the phase I trial of ivuxolimab. What the work shows at the level of the full study, not this receptor alone: The antigen specificity of the clonally expanded peripheral T cells was not determined. Low levels of normalized T-cell clonal expansion were also seen in some nonresponding patients. At doses from 0.1 to 3.0 mg/kg, clonal expansion was seen in both CD4+ and CD8+ blood T cells between baseline and week 6. After ivuxolimab, CD8+ T cells had more expanded clones than CD4+ T cells on average. Partial responders in the 0.1-3.0 mg/kg groups had among the lowest normalized peripheral clonal expansion, especially among CD8+ T cells.

The CDR3 runs 14 residues from the cysteine to the phenylalanine. Only CDR3 DNA is held: 42 bases, read in frame from base 1. The germline V gene encodes CDR1 SGHNT and CDR2 YYREEE (reference sequence). The junction shows trimming of 4 bases on V and 5 bases on J, and the gene matches do not reach 6 bases of it. Patients with autoimmune disease history or receiving systemic immunosuppression were excluded from the trial. In every dose cohort, peripheral blood was drawn for TCR sequencing at baseline, cycle 4 day 1, and cycle 7 day 1. The samples were taken from a phase I, first-in-human, multicenter, open-label dose-escalation trial of ivuxolimab. Adults with locally advanced or metastatic melanoma, renal cell, hepatocellular, or head and neck squamous cell carcinoma were enrolled in the trial. Before TCR sequencing, CD4+ and CD8+ T cells were separately sorted from peripheral blood. Genomic DNA was isolated from the sorted cells so that the TCRbeta CDR3 region could be sequenced. TCRbeta CDR3 regions were sequenced using the immunoSEQ Assay. Sourced from immuneACCESS, this table was stored by TCRdb with only in-frame sequences that have V and J called. A share of the clones is absent; for the studies checked, an unresolved V gene accounts for under half, and the remainder has no known explanation. The sample includes approximately 35,000 clones, with roughly 80% observed a single time. Approximately 10% of the sample goes to the ten largest clones.

With regard to this clone: Which antigen it targets is not known. No much larger clone exists at a distance of one base, and base qualities are not known.

The V gene is TRBV5-4 and the J gene is TRBJ2-5, and 9 junctional nucleotides match TRBD2. This clonotype originated in an adult with an advanced solid tumor such as melanoma, head and neck, liver or kidney cancer. This specimen was CD4+ or CD8+ T cells sorted from blood, taken in a trial of the OX40 agonist ivuxolimab. The DNA sequence is as follows: TGTGCCAGCAGCCAGAGGACTAGCGCGGAGACCCAGTACTTC. The translation is CASSQRTSAETQYF.